The T cell receptor (beta chain) under discussion was sequenced for a study of CD8 T cells in Susac syndrome. Patients with Susac syndrome met the recently defined diagnostic criteria for definite or probable disease. RNA, at about 0.5 to 1 ug, was reverse transcribed with random hexamers. Amplification of the TCR beta CDR3 was carried out by immunoSEQ multiplex PCR, which spanned a total of 54 Vbeta and 13 Jbeta segments. One entry per CDR3 protein results from TCRdb running MiXCR on the immunoSEQ multiplex PCR reads. The sample contains over 130,000 distinct CDR3 sequences, over 90% of which appear only once. Sequenced material: CD4+ T cells from PBMCs. This sequence originates from a human donor with Susac syndrome.

CDR3 sequence reads: CASSLWGPTNTEAFF. Here the CDR3 DNA reads TGCGCCAGCAGCTTGTGGGGTCCGACGAACACTGAAGCTTTCTTT. The V gene is TRBV5-1, the J gene TRBJ1-1, with D uncertain. Germline V gene lookup returns CDR1 SGHRS and CDR2 YFSETQ. The CDR3 extends over 15 amino acids. The V end lost 1 base, the J end lost 1 base, and 11 bases lay between the germline ends. The full variable domain, with the rest looked up from reference TRBV5-1 and TRBJ1-1, is KAGVTQTPRYLIKTRGQQVTLSCSPISGHRSVSWYQQTPGQGLQFLFEYFSETQRNKGNFPGRFSGRQFSNSRSEMNVSTLELGDSALYLCASSLWGPTNTEAFFGQGTRLTVV.